What follows are 10 T cell receptor beta chains derived from one specimen sequenced in a study of blood T cell repertoires in COVID-19. Using immunoSEQ multiplex PCR, the repertoire was profiled, and TCRdb retains in-frame clones only, with some absent. The profile shows 150,000 to 200,000 clones, 75% to 90% of them singletons. Source material: PBMCs or T cells enriched from blood (not recorded which). These receptors all come from a woman in her late teens or twenties who had recovered from COVID-19.

V is TRBV15 and J is TRBJ2-5, with TRBD1 matching over 8 bases. Germline V gene sequence: CDR1 LNHNV, CDR2 YYDKDF (reference sequence). V lost 4 bases and J lost 4; bases outside the gene matches: 8. The CDR3 length is 15 residues. The CDR3 bases are TGTGCCACCAGCACCAGACAGGGGATAGGAGAGACCCAGTACTTC. The encoded protein is CATSTRQGIGETQYF.

The chain couples TRBV28 to TRBJ1-1; possible D gene TRBD1, 5 bases. V was trimmed by 10 bases and J by 4 bases, leaving 22 bases between them. CDR1 and CDR2 from the germline V gene are MDHEN and SYDVKM. CDR3 length: 15 residues. The CDR3 protein is CATSPSKGVVTEAFF. As DNA, the CDR3 is TGTGCCACCTCCCCCTCGAAAGGGGTTGTCACTGAAGCTTTCTTT.

This chain links TRBV2 with TRBJ1-2, with TRBD1 matching 8 bases. CDR3 size: 19 residues. The germline CDR1 and CDR2 sequences are SNHLY and FYNNEI. V shed 0 bases and J 1 base; nucleotides not matched to a gene: 13. CDR3 amino acids: CASSEASSGTGLVNYGYTF. CDR3 coding DNA: TGTGCCAGCAGTGAAGCTAGCTCCGGGACAGGATTGGTTAACTATGGCTACACCTTC.

The chain joins TRBV28 to TRBJ2-7, with 8 positions matching TRBD2. The CDR3 has 14 residues. Germline V gene data show CDR1 as MDHEN and CDR2 as SYDVKM. Trimming cost V 2 bases and J 7 bases; bases outside gene matches: 7. The DNA of the CDR3 is TGTGCCAGCAGTTTACCAGCGGGAGCTCGGGAGCAGTACTTC. It encodes CASSLPAGAREQYF.

The V gene is TRBV27, the J gene TRBJ2-7; the match to TRBD2 covers 8 bases. The trim removed 5 bases at V and 4 bases at J, leaving 10 bases unmatched. Germline V lookup: CDR1 MNHEY, CDR2 SMNVEV (reference sequence). This CDR3 region has 15 residues. CDR3 amino acids: CASSPLPGLVYEQYF. The CDR3 coding sequence is TGTGCCAGCAGTCCTCTCCCGGGACTAGTGTACGAGCAGTACTTC.

The chain recombines TRBV27 with TRBJ1-6, with D maybe TRBD1 (5 bases). V lost 8 bases and J 7 bases, leaving 9 bases between the germline ends. Germline CDR1 and CDR2: MNHEY and SMNVEV (reference sequence). There are 12 residues in the CDR3. CDR3 sequence: CASRGGNSPLHF. The CDR3 bases are TGTGCCAGCCGGGGGGGGAATTCACCCCTCCACTTT.

The chain couples TRBV18 to TRBJ2-7, with D perhaps TRBD1 (5 bases). From germline, CDR1 is KGHSH and CDR2 LQKENI. CDR3 length: 15 residues. The V end lost 0 bases, the J end lost 3 bases, and 12 bases lay between the germline ends. The CDR3 here is CASSPPGQGLYEQYF. The CDR3 DNA reads as TGTGCCAGCTCACCACCAGGCCAGGGCCTCTACGAGCAGTACTTC.

The rearrangement joins TRBV2 to TRBJ2-5; 8 bases map to TRBD2. The germline V gene encodes CDR1 SNHLY and CDR2 FYNNEI. CDR3 length equals 17 residues. After removal of 7 bases from V and 0 bases from J, the junction contained 13 bases not matched to a gene. CDR3 residues: CASIVWREALYQETQYF. The CDR3 DNA reads as TGTGCCAGCATTGTTTGGCGGGAGGCCCTGTACCAAGAGACCCAGTACTTC.

This clone has only a few counts. V usage is TRBV27 and J usage is TRBJ1-5; perhaps TRBD1 as D (6 bases). CDR3 length: 15 amino acids. The V gene lost 7 bases and the J gene lost 4 bases, with 17 bases spanning the gap. Germline CDR1 MNHEY, CDR2 SMNVEV (reference sequence). CDR3 DNA: TGTGCCAGCACCCCTTTAGGACAGCCTAATCAGCCCCAGCATTTT. Translated: CASTPLGQPNQPQHF.

The genes are TRBV7-3 and TRBJ2-4; D gene unclear. Germline V gene data show CDR1 as SGHTA and CDR2 as FQGTGA. Trimming removed 3 bases at V and 0 bases at J, with 15 bases between. The CDR3 is made up of 17 amino acids. CDR3 DNA: TGTGCCAGCAGCTTTTCGCAGTCCCATCTAGCCAAAAACATTCAGTACTTC. As protein: CASSFSQSHLAKNIQYF.